The 24 T cell receptor beta chains reported below all come from one sample, sequenced in a study of blood T cell repertoires in COVID-19 (dated by TCRdb to about 2020). To prepare the library, the immunoSEQ multiplex PCR assay was applied. This immuneACCESS table, as held by TCRdb, lists in-frame sequences with V and J called but not all clones. Of the missing ones, under half trace to an unresolved V gene in checked studies; the others have no known cause. For this sample the table gives around 300,000 clones, of which approximately 83% were detected only once. Jointly, the top ten make up 2% to 2.5% of the sample. Input material: peripheral blood. The source of these receptors is a woman in her twenties or thirties who had recovered from COVID-19.

The V and J genes are TRBV5-6 and TRBJ1-5, with 7 bases fitting TRBD1. This CDR3 has 16 amino acids. Germline CDR1 and CDR2: SGHDT and YYEEEE. V was clipped by 0 bases and J by 0 bases; unmatched bases: 3. This CDR3 reads CASSLAGTASNQPQHF. In DNA form, the CDR3 reads TGTGCCAGCAGCTTGGCAGGGACAGCTAGCAATCAGCCCCAGCATTTT.

The chain joins TRBV11-2 to TRBJ2-5, with D possibly TRBD2 on 6 matching bases. Looked up from germline, CDR1 is SGHAT and CDR2 is FQNNGV. The CDR3 totals 13 residues. V was pared by 4 bases and J by 5 bases, with 11 bases between. The CDR3: CASSSGGGETQYF. In DNA form, the CDR3 reads TGTGCCAGCAGCTCCGGGGGTGGTGAGACCCAGTACTTC.

The chain recombines TRBV19 with TRBJ1-2; D is ambiguous. The CDR3 covers 11 residues. V lost 5 bases and J lost 8, with 9 bases in between. Germline assignment: CDR1 LNHDA and CDR2 SQIVND (reference sequence). CDR3 sequence: CASSAGGGYTF. The CDR3 DNA sequence: TGTGCCAGTAGTGCAGGAGGCGGCTACACCTTC.

The rearrangement uses TRBV19 and TRBJ1-2; D is unresolved. CDR3 length: 13 residues. Trimming cost V 5 bases and J 0 bases, with 7 bases left between them. Per the germline V gene, CDR1 is LNHDA and CDR2 is SQIVND (reference sequence). The CDR3: CASSLLANYGYTF. The CDR3 DNA follows: TGTGCCAGTAGTCTACTAGCTAACTATGGCTACACCTTC. Supplemented by reference TRBV19 and TRBJ1-2, the full variable domain reads DGGITQSPKYLFRKEGQNVTLSCEQNLNHDAMYWYRQDPGQGLRLIYYSQIVNDFQKGDIAEGYSVSREKKESFPLTVTSAQKNPTAFYLCASSLLANYGYTFGSGTRLTVV.

The CDR3 is CASSHRLAGVVETQYF. In DNA, the CDR3 is TGTGCCAGCAGCCACAGACTAGCGGGAGTTGTGGAGACCCAGTACTTC. The chain has TRBV28 and TRBJ2-5, with TRBD2 identical over 12 bases. V lost 6 bases to trimming and J lost 5 bases; unmatched junction nucleotides: 10. In germline, CDR1 is MDHEN, CDR2 SYDVKM. This CDR3 has 16 amino acids.

This chain uses TRBV5-1 with TRBJ2-7; D is ambiguous. The CDR3 has 15 amino acids. Trimming cost V 6 bases and J 2 bases, with 18 bases left between them. CDR1 SGHRS and CDR2 YFSETQ come from the germline V gene. The CDR3 protein is CASTPGAGTTYEQYF. The CDR3 coding sequence is TGCGCCAGCACTCCAGGCGCAGGTACCACCTACGAGCAGTACTTC.

As regards this clone: Other DNA sequences in the sample encode the same CDR3. The J gene is TRBJ1-6, the V gene TRBV9, with D unresolved. Between the trimmed V and J ends, which lost 0 bases and 7 bases, there was a span of 5 bases. CDR3 length equals 13 residues. Germline CDR1 reads SGDLS; CDR2 reads YYNGEE. CDR3 protein: CASSVGGNSPLHF. CDR3 nucleotide sequence: TGTGCCAGCAGCGTAGGAGGGAATTCACCCCTCCACTTT.

This clone has just a few counts. The chain combines TRBV2 with TRBJ1-2; D possibly corresponds to TRBD1 (6 bases). The CDR3 runs 14 residues. V lost 6 bases to trimming and J lost 8 bases, with 19 bases between them. CDR1 is SNHLY and CDR2 is FYNNEI in the germline V gene. The CDR3 DNA follows: TGTGCCAGCAGACCTCTTTGGCCAGGGGTAGGCTACACCTTC. Its translation is CASRPLWPGVGYTF.

This sequence joins TRBV7-9 and TRBJ2-7; 11 nucleotides line up with TRBD1. The CDR3 has 19 residues. The V gene end was trimmed by 3 bases and the J gene end by 3 bases; junction bases not matched to a gene: 16. The germline V gene encodes CDR1 SEHNR and CDR2 FQNEAQ (reference sequence). The CDR3 sequence: CASSFPPIRDRGTNYEQYF. Written as DNA, the CDR3 is TGTGCCAGCAGCTTCCCACCGATCCGGGACAGGGGGACAAACTACGAGCAGTACTTC. The whole variable domain, remainder taken from reference TRBV7-9 and TRBJ2-7, is DTGVSQNPRHKITKRGQNVTFRCDPISEHNRLYWYRQTLGQGPEFLTYFQNEAQLEKSRLLSDRFSAERPKGSFSTLEIQRTEQGDSAMYLCASSFPPIRDRGTNYEQYFGPGTRLTVT.

The table lists this clone with a count of one. The chain carries TRBV27 and TRBJ2-5, with D perhaps TRBD2 (7 bases). The germline V gene encodes CDR1 MNHEY and CDR2 SMNVEV (reference sequence). The ends were cut back, 8 bases at V and 5 bases at J, with 18 bases in the middle. This CDR3 spans 14 amino acids. The CDR3 reads CASAMRGGQETQYF. In DNA form, the CDR3 reads TGTGCCAGCGCGATGAGGGGGGGCCAGGAGACCCAGTACTTC.

This chain joins TRBV5-6 and TRBJ1-2, with D possibly being TRBD1 (6 bases). Trimming cost V 3 bases and J 1 base, with 10 bases left between them. Germline V gene lookup returns CDR1 SGHDT and CDR2 YYEEEE. CDR3 length equals 14 residues. CDR3 nucleotides: TGTGCCAGCAGCTCGGACAGACATAACTATGGCTACACCTTC. It is translated as CASSSDRHNYGYTF.

The rearrangement uses TRBV11-2 and TRBJ2-3; a possible D gene is TRBD1 (5 bases). This CDR3 is 16 amino acids long. V lost 4 bases and J lost 2, with 16 bases in between. Looked up from germline, CDR1 is SGHAT and CDR2 is FQNNGV. The CDR3 spells CASSSGISKHTDTQYF. Here the CDR3 DNA reads TGTGCCAGCAGCTCAGGGATTTCAAAACACACAGATACGCAGTATTTT. The full variable domain, rest sourced from reference TRBV11-2 and TRBJ2-3, is EAGVAQSPRYKIIEKRQSVAFWCNPISGHATLYWYQQILGQGPKLLIQFQNNGVVDDSQLPKDRFSAERLKGVDSTLKIQPAKLEDSAVYLCASSSGISKHTDTQYFGPGTRLTVL.

The chain is built from TRBV14 and TRBJ2-7, with D hard to call. CDR3 length equals 14 residues. V was clipped by 0 bases and J by 1 base, with 7 bases between them. The V gene's germline CDR1 is SGHDN and CDR2 FVKESK. The CDR3 sequence is CASSQDPQSYEQYF. The DNA for the CDR3 is TGTGCCAGCAGCCAAGATCCGCAGTCCTACGAGCAGTACTTC.

This rearrangement joins TRBV5-4 to TRBJ2-5, with D possibly matching TRBD2 (7 bases). The CDR3 contains 14 residues. V was trimmed by 4 bases and J by 4 bases, leaving 14 bases between them. CDR1 SGHNT and CDR2 YYREEE come from the germline V gene (reference sequence). The DNA of the CDR3 is TGTGCCAGCAGCCGGACTAGGGGGGTAGAGACCCAGTACTTC. It is translated as CASSRTRGVETQYF.

The CDR3 region is CASSPGLAGGDTQYF. The CDR3 DNA is TGTGCCAGCAGCCCAGGACTAGCGGGGGGAGATACGCAGTATTTT. The chain links TRBV7-3 to TRBJ2-3; 14 positions agree with TRBD2. Trimming took 5 bases from V and 5 from J; bases not matched to a gene: 3. This CDR3 spans 15 amino acids. The V gene's germline CDR1 is SGHTA and CDR2 FQGTGA. Filled out from reference TRBV7-3 and TRBJ2-3, the complete variable domain reads GAGVSQTPSNKVTEKGKYVELRCDPISGHTALYWYRQSLGQGPEFLIYFQGTGAADDSGLPNDRFFAVRPEGSVSTLKIQRTERGDSAVYLCASSPGLAGGDTQYFGPGTRLTVL.

The chain employs TRBV7-2 and TRBJ1-1; D is ambiguous. This CDR3 is built from 13 residues. Between the trimmed V and J ends, which lost 6 bases and 8 bases, there was a span of 16 bases. CDR1 is SGHTA, CDR2 FQGNSA, per germline. The CDR3 region is CASSTLPDGEAFF. CDR3 DNA sequence: TGTGCCAGCAGTACCCTGCCCGACGGGGAAGCTTTCTTT.

The V and J genes are TRBV4-3 and TRBJ2-7; 8 nucleotides agree with TRBD2. The CDR3 contains 16 residues. The V gene's germline CDR1 is LGHNA and CDR2 YSLEER. V lost 2 bases and J lost 7; bases outside the gene matches: 13. The CDR3: CASSQSLAGFEGEQYF. CDR3 DNA sequence: TGCGCCAGCAGCCAATCCCTAGCGGGTTTTGAGGGAGAGCAGTACTTC.

J is TRBJ2-3 and V is TRBV7-3; 9 bases line up with TRBD2. With 5 bases clipped from V and 3 bases from J, the junction kept 3 bases outside the gene matches. Per germline, CDR1 SGHTA and CDR2 FQGTGA. The CDR3 has 14 amino acids. The CDR3 protein is CASSVAGATDTQYF. CDR3 bases: TGTGCCAGCAGCGTAGCGGGAGCTACAGATACGCAGTATTTT. The full variable domain, completed using reference TRBV7-3 and TRBJ2-3, is GAGVSQTPSNKVTEKGKYVELRCDPISGHTALYWYRQSLGQGPEFLIYFQGTGAADDSGLPNDRFFAVRPEGSVSTLKIQRTERGDSAVYLCASSVAGATDTQYFGPGTRLTVL.

J is TRBJ2-5 and V is TRBV5-1, with 7 bases identical to TRBD2. The germline V gene encodes CDR1 SGHRS and CDR2 YFSETQ. V lost 0 bases to trimming and J lost 1 base; unmatched junction nucleotides: 9. The CDR3 extends over 17 amino acids. Here the CDR3 reads CASSLEPSGGPQETQYF. The CDR3 DNA reads as TGCGCCAGCAGCTTGGAGCCTAGCGGAGGCCCCCAAGAGACCCAGTACTTC.

The chain has TRBV4-2 and TRBJ1-5, with a tentative D call TRBD1 (5 bases). This CDR3 region has 13 residues. Germline V gene data show CDR1 as LGHNA and CDR2 as YNFKEQ. V dropped 3 bases and J dropped 7 bases, with 10 bases sitting between them. The CDR3 loop reads CASSQERGQPQHF. In DNA, the CDR3 is TGTGCCAGCAGCCAGGAACGGGGGCAGCCCCAGCATTTT.

This clone was counted a single time. This chain uses TRBV6-1 with TRBJ1-2; no definite D call. CDR1 and CDR2 (germline): MNHNS, SASEGT. Trimming stripped 0 bases from V and 5 bases from J, with 13 bases between. This CDR3 spans 15 amino acids. The CDR3 is CASSEAVQTTYGYTF. The CDR3 DNA sequence: TGTGCCAGCAGTGAAGCGGTGCAGACGACTTATGGCTACACCTTC.

This chain joins TRBV6-1 and TRBJ1-2, with 9 bases that match TRBD1. CDR1 is MNHNS, CDR2 SASEGT, per germline. The CDR3 is 14 amino acids. With V trimmed by 3 bases and J by 4 bases, 3 bases remained unmatched. CDR3 nucleotide sequence: TGTGCCAGCAGTGAGGACAGGGGATTCTATGGCTACACCTTC. It is translated as CASSEDRGFYGYTF.

The rearrangement links TRBV12-3 or TRBV12-4 to TRBJ1-1, with a weak D call TRBD1 (6 bases). Between the trimmed V and J ends, which lost 8 bases and 1 base, there was a span of 11 bases. The CDR3 runs 13 residues. The chain's CDR3 is CASHMTGNTEAFF. The CDR3 DNA reads TGTGCCAGCCATATGACAGGGAACACTGAAGCTTTCTTT.

The chain combines TRBV4-1 with TRBJ1-4, with D possibly TRBD1 on 5 matching bases. Germline CDR1 and CDR2: MGHRA and YSYEKL. The CDR3 sequence is 15 residues long. Trimming stripped 1 base from V and 5 bases from J, with 11 bases between. CDR3 loop: CASSQATATNEKLFF. CDR3 in DNA: TGCGCCAGCAGCCAAGCGACAGCTACAAATGAAAAACTGTTTTTT.